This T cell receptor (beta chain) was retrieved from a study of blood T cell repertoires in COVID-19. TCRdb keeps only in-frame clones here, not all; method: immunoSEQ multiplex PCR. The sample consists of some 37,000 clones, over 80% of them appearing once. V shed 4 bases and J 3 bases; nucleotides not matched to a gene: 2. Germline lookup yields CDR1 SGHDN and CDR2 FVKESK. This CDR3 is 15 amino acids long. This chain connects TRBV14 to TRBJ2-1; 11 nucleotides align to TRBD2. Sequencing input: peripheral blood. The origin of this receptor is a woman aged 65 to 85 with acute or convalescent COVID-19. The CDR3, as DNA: TGTGCCAGCAGCCTGACTAGCGGGATCTACAATGAGCAGTTCTTC. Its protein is CASSLTSGIYNEQFF.